These T cell receptor beta chains were read from a single sample in a study of cytomegalovirus exposure and HLA in healthy donors. TCRdb's table, derived via immunoSEQ multiplex PCR, lists solely in-frame clones and lacks some. The repertoire holds some 110,000 clones, with roughly nine tenths as singletons. Sequenced: PBMCs. These receptors were collected from a woman in her late teens or twenties in good health and CMV-seropositive. Each CDR3 is given with its conserved first and last residue. D genes are given only for firm matches. The size entry is marked missing in some rows and otherwise reads once, few, many or a size class.

CDR3nt: TGTGCCACCAGCAGAGATAGGTGGCAGGGGGTAACTAATGAAAAACTGTTTTTT
CDR3aa: CATSRDRWQGVTNEKLFF
d_gene: TRBD1
v_gene: TRBV15
abundance: .
j_gene: TRBJ1-4

CDR3nt: TGTGCCAGCAGTCTGAGAGGGGGCCTTTTGAACACTGAAGCTTTCTTT
CDR3aa: CASSLRGGLLNTEAFF
d_gene: TRBD1
v_gene: TRBV27
abundance: .
j_gene: TRBJ1-1

CDR3nt: TGCGCCAGCAGCCCACACGAGCGGGAGGACTCCTACGAGCAGTACTTC
CDR3aa: CASSPHEREDSYEQYF
d_gene: TRBD2
v_gene: TRBV4-1
abundance: .
j_gene: TRBJ2-7

CDR3nt: TGTGCAAGTCGCCCAGACACTGAAGCTTTCTTT
CDR3aa: CASRPDTEAFF
d_gene: .
v_gene: TRBV12-2
abundance: .
j_gene: TRBJ1-1

CDR3nt: TGTGCCAGCAGCTTGATCGCTCTGGGACAGGGAACCTATGGCTACACCTTC
CDR3aa: CASSLIALGQGTYGYTF
d_gene: TRBD1
v_gene: TRBV5-8
abundance: many
j_gene: TRBJ1-2

CDR3nt: TGTGCCAGCAGCTTAGAGGGCAGGGAGAACACTGAAGCTTTCTTT
CDR3aa: CASSLEGRENTEAFF
d_gene: .
v_gene: TRBV11-1
abundance: .
j_gene: TRBJ1-1

CDR3nt: TGTGCCAGCAGTTCCAGGGGGCACAACACAGATACGCAGTATTTT
CDR3aa: CASSSRGHNTDTQYF
d_gene: TRBD1
v_gene: TRBV27
abundance: .
j_gene: TRBJ2-3

CDR3nt: TGCGCCAGCGGACAGGGAGGGTGGGGAAATGAAAAACTGTTTTTT
CDR3aa: CASGQGGWGNEKLFF
d_gene: TRBD1
v_gene: TRBV10-2
abundance: .
j_gene: TRBJ1-4

CDR3nt: TGTGCCAGCAGCCCAGAGGTAGGGGGCTACGAGCAGTACTTC
CDR3aa: CASSPEVGGYEQYF
d_gene: .
v_gene: TRBV7-9
abundance: once
j_gene: TRBJ2-7

CDR3nt: TGTGCCAGCAGTCGGGGTCCGAACACCGGGGAGCTGTTTTTT
CDR3aa: CASSRGPNTGELFF
d_gene: .
v_gene: TRBV6-4
abundance: .
j_gene: TRBJ2-2

CDR3nt: TGTGCCAGCAGCCCCGGGGGGGTAGTAGGAGATACGCAGTATTTT
CDR3aa: CASSPGGVVGDTQYF
d_gene: TRBD2
v_gene: TRBV7-2
abundance: .
j_gene: TRBJ2-3

CDR3nt: TGTGCCAGCAGCTTATCCACTAGCCTAACGTCCTACGAGCAGTACTTC
CDR3aa: CASSLSTSLTSYEQYF
d_gene: .
v_gene: TRBV13
abundance: .
j_gene: TRBJ2-7

CDR3nt: TGTGCCAGCAGTGGGACCGCGGTGGGCCGGGGGCAGTACTTC
CDR3aa: CASSGTAVGRGQYF
d_gene: .
v_gene: TRBV2
abundance: .
j_gene: TRBJ2-7

CDR3nt: TGTGCCAGCAGCCAACGCCGGGGACAGGGCTCCTACGAGCAGTACTTC
CDR3aa: CASSQRRGQGSYEQYF
d_gene: TRBD1
v_gene: TRBV28
abundance: .
j_gene: TRBJ2-7

CDR3nt: TGTGCCAGTAGTATAGATCGAGCAGGGAGGACCTATGGCTACACCTTC
CDR3aa: CASSIDRAGRTYGYTF
d_gene: .
v_gene: TRBV19
abundance: .
j_gene: TRBJ1-2

CDR3nt: TGTGCCATCGGTGGGAACAGGGACACCGGGGAGCTGTTTTTT
CDR3aa: CAIGGNRDTGELFF
d_gene: .
v_gene: TRBV10-3
abundance: .
j_gene: TRBJ2-2

CDR3nt: TGTGCCAGCAGCTTAGGGAAGACAGGGGCAAACGAGCAGTACTTC
CDR3aa: CASSLGKTGANEQYF
d_gene: TRBD1
v_gene: TRBV7-6
abundance: .
j_gene: TRBJ2-7

CDR3nt: TGTGCCAGCAGCACTAGTGGGACAGGGGGGCCCTATGGCTACACCTTC
CDR3aa: CASSTSGTGGPYGYTF
d_gene: TRBD1
v_gene: TRBV28
abundance: few
j_gene: TRBJ1-2

CDR3nt: TGCGCCAGCAGCTTTCAGCAGGGGGTGGAACAGTACTTC
CDR3aa: CASSFQQGVEQYF
d_gene: TRBD1
v_gene: TRBV5-1
abundance: .
j_gene: TRBJ2-7

CDR3nt: TGTGCCATCAGTGACAGGGGGCCCCAAGAGACCCAGTACTTC
CDR3aa: CAISDRGPQETQYF
d_gene: TRBD1
v_gene: TRBV10-3
abundance: .
j_gene: TRBJ2-5

CDR3nt: TGTGCCAGCAGCCTTAACAGGGGTCAAGAGACCCAGTACTTC
CDR3aa: CASSLNRGQETQYF
d_gene: TRBD1
v_gene: TRBV7-2
abundance: .
j_gene: TRBJ2-5

CDR3nt: TGTGCCAGCAGTTTCCCCACGGGGGCTAACTATGGCTACACCTTC
CDR3aa: CASSFPTGANYGYTF
d_gene: .
v_gene: TRBV28
abundance: .
j_gene: TRBJ1-2

CDR3nt: TGCGGTCTTAGCTACGGCTACACCTTC
CDR3aa: CGLSYGYTF
d_gene: .
v_gene: TRBV9
abundance: .
j_gene: TRBJ1-2

CDR3nt: TGTGCCAGCAGTGACTCGGGCCTCACCGGGGAGCTGTTTTTT
CDR3aa: CASSDSGLTGELFF
d_gene: .
v_gene: TRBV6-4
abundance: .
j_gene: TRBJ2-2

CDR3nt: TGTGCCAGCAGTACAGCGACAGGGCGCGAGCAGTACTTC
CDR3aa: CASSTATGREQYF
d_gene: TRBD1
v_gene: TRBV27
abundance: .
j_gene: TRBJ2-7

CDR3nt: TGTGCCAGCAGTACGACCGGGACTAGCTCCTACGAGCAGTACTTC
CDR3aa: CASSTTGTSSYEQYF
d_gene: TRBD2
v_gene: TRBV27
abundance: .
j_gene: TRBJ2-7

CDR3nt: TGTGCCAGCAGTACAGGGAACTATGGCTACACCTTC
CDR3aa: CASSTGNYGYTF
d_gene: .
v_gene: TRBV2
abundance: .
j_gene: TRBJ1-2

CDR3nt: TGTGCCAGCAGTTACCGGGGAGGGTTGGATGAAAAACTGTTTTTT
CDR3aa: CASSYRGGLDEKLFF
d_gene: .
v_gene: TRBV6-5
abundance: .
j_gene: TRBJ1-4

CDR3nt: TGTGCCAGCAATTACCCCGGGGGTCATCAGCCCCAGCATTTT
CDR3aa: CASNYPGGHQPQHF
d_gene: .
v_gene: TRBV6-1
abundance: .
j_gene: TRBJ1-5

CDR3nt: TGTGCCAGCAGTTTACGGACCGGGGAGCTGTTTTTT
CDR3aa: CASSLRTGELFF
d_gene: .
v_gene: TRBV28
abundance: .
j_gene: TRBJ2-2

CDR3nt: TGTGCCAGCAGCAAAGACAGTAACAGGGGATCCCTGGAGCAGTACTTC
CDR3aa: CASSKDSNRGSLEQYF
d_gene: .
v_gene: TRBV21-1
abundance: once
j_gene: TRBJ2-7

CDR3nt: TGTGCCAGCAGGGGGGACTCCTCTTTTTATGGCTACACCTTC
CDR3aa: CASRGDSSFYGYTF
d_gene: .
v_gene: TRBV7-9
abundance: few
j_gene: TRBJ1-2

CDR3nt: TGTGCCTGGACCAGTACAGGGGGCCAGTATGGCTACACCTTC
CDR3aa: CAWTSTGGQYGYTF
d_gene: TRBD1
v_gene: TRBV30
abundance: .
j_gene: TRBJ1-2

CDR3nt: TGTGCCAGCAGTTTATCGCGGCTCGACAGGGGCTACACAGATACGCAGTATTTT
CDR3aa: CASSLSRLDRGYTDTQYF
d_gene: TRBD1
v_gene: TRBV27
abundance: .
j_gene: TRBJ2-3

CDR3nt: TGTGCCTGGAGTCGAGGAGGGGAGAGGCAAGAGACCCAGTACTTC
CDR3aa: CAWSRGGERQETQYF
d_gene: .
v_gene: TRBV30
abundance: .
j_gene: TRBJ2-5

CDR3nt: TGTGCCTGGAGAAATGTTAGGGGATCCGGGGAGCTGTTTTTT
CDR3aa: CAWRNVRGSGELFF
d_gene: .
v_gene: TRBV30
abundance: .
j_gene: TRBJ2-2

CDR3nt: TGTGCCACAACTAGGACTAGCGGGAGTCTCGAGCAGTACTTC
CDR3aa: CATTRTSGSLEQYF
d_gene: TRBD2
v_gene: TRBV19
abundance: once
j_gene: TRBJ2-7

CDR3nt: TGTGCCTGGAGTTTAATTTCGGGAGGGAACACTGAAGCTTTCTTT
CDR3aa: CAWSLISGGNTEAFF
d_gene: .
v_gene: TRBV30
abundance: .
j_gene: TRBJ1-1

CDR3nt: TGTGCCAGCAGCCCAGGTGGGGGGGGGAGCACAGATACGCAGTATTTT
CDR3aa: CASSPGGGGSTDTQYF
d_gene: TRBD2
v_gene: TRBV28
abundance: .
j_gene: TRBJ2-3

CDR3nt: TGCGCCAGCAGCCAAGCTCCTAGCGGAGGTTACAATGAGCAGTTCTTC
CDR3aa: CASSQAPSGGYNEQFF
d_gene: TRBD2
v_gene: TRBV4-1
abundance: .
j_gene: TRBJ2-1

CDR3nt: TGTGCCAGCAGCGGAGACAGGGGAGACACCGGGGAGCTGTTTTTT
CDR3aa: CASSGDRGDTGELFF
d_gene: TRBD1
v_gene: TRBV7-6
abundance: once
j_gene: TRBJ2-2

CDR3nt: TGTGCCAGCAGCCAAGAGTCGGGCGCTGGGAGGGAGACCCAGTACTTC
CDR3aa: CASSQESGAGRETQYF
d_gene: .
v_gene: TRBV4-2
abundance: once
j_gene: TRBJ2-5

CDR3nt: TGTGCCAGCAGCACATCGGACAGGGGGCTGAGGAATTCACCCCTCCACTTT
CDR3aa: CASSTSDRGLRNSPLHF
d_gene: TRBD1
v_gene: TRBV28
abundance: once
j_gene: TRBJ1-6

CDR3nt: TGCGCCAGCAGCCCTACAGGGGGCGCGGAGACCCAGTACTTC
CDR3aa: CASSPTGGAETQYF
d_gene: TRBD1
v_gene: TRBV5-1
abundance: .
j_gene: TRBJ2-5

CDR3nt: TGTGCCAGCAGTTACTTTTCGACAGGGAGAGCCGGGGAGCTGTTTTTT
CDR3aa: CASSYFSTGRAGELFF
d_gene: TRBD1
v_gene: TRBV6-5
abundance: .
j_gene: TRBJ2-2

CDR3nt: TGTGCCAGCAGCCCCCGGACAGATCGGGGAATTTCACCCCTCCACTTT
CDR3aa: CASSPRTDRGISPLHF
d_gene: .
v_gene: TRBV7-9
abundance: .
j_gene: TRBJ1-6

CDR3nt: TGTGCCAGCAGTTACCGCCGGGACAGGGGCTACTATGGCTACACCTTC
CDR3aa: CASSYRRDRGYYGYTF
d_gene: TRBD1
v_gene: TRBV6-5
abundance: .
j_gene: TRBJ1-2

CDR3nt: TGTGCCAGCAGTCTATCTCCCCCCTATGGCTACACCTTC
CDR3aa: CASSLSPPYGYTF
d_gene: .
v_gene: TRBV28
abundance: .
j_gene: TRBJ1-2

CDR3nt: TGTGCCAGCAGTGAACTAGCGGGTGGGGGACAAGAGACCCAGTACTTC
CDR3aa: CASSELAGGGQETQYF
d_gene: TRBD2
v_gene: TRBV2
abundance: .
j_gene: TRBJ2-5

CDR3nt: TGTGCCAGCCTAAGTCCGTTGAACACTGAAGCTTTCTTT
CDR3aa: CASLSPLNTEAFF
d_gene: .
v_gene: TRBV5-6
abundance: .
j_gene: TRBJ1-1